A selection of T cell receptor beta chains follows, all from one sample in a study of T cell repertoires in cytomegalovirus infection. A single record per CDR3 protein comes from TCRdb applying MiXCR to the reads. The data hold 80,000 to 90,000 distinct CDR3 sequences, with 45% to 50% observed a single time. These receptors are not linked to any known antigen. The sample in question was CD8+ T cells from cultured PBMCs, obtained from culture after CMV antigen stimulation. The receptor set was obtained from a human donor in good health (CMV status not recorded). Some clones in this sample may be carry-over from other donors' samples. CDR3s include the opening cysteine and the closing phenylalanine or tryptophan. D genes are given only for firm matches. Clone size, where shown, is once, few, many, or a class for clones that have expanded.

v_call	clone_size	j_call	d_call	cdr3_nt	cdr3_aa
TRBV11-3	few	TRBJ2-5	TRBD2	TGTGCCAGCAGCTTAGAGGCGACTAGCGGGACGGAGACCCAGTACTTC	CASSLEATSGTETQYF
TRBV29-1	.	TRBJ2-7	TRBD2	TGCAGCGTTGAAGGGGATCTAGCGGGGAACTACGAGCAGTACTTC	CSVEGDLAGNYEQYF
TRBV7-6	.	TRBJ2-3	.	TGTGCCAGCAGCGTAGTGGGGGCGCATTCAGATACGCAGTATTTT	CASSVVGAHSDTQYF
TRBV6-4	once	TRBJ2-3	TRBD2	TGTGCCAGCAGTGTGGCGGGGGGAGGAGGCACAGATACGCAGTATTTT	CASSVAGGGGTDTQYF
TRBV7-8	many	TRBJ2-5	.	TGTGCCAGCAGCTTAGGGGGAGGCCTGGGGGAGACCCAGTACTTC	CASSLGGGLGETQYF
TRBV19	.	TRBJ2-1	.	TGTGCCAGTAGTGCCCGACGGATAAATGAGCAGTTTTTC	CASSARRINEQFF
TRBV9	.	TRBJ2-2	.	TGTGCCAGCAGCTTCCCGGGACGCGTATCCCAGACCGGGGAGCTGTTTTTT	CASSFPGRVSQTGELFF
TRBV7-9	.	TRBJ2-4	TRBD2	TGTGCCAGCAGCTCCCTAACTAGCGGGGGGGCGGGGACCAAAAACATTCAGTACTTC	CASSSLTSGGAGTKNIQYF
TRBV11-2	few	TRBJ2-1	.	TGTGCCAGCAGCTTAGCAGGGCGTGGAAATGAGCAGTTCTTC	CASSLAGRGNEQFF
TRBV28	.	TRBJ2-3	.	TGTGCCAGCAGTTCGTGGACCTTTGGTGATACGCAGTATTTT	CASSSWTFGDTQYF
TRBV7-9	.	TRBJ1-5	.	TGTGCCAGCAGCTTAGCAACCAGCAATCAGCCCCAGCATTTT	CASSLATSNQPQHF
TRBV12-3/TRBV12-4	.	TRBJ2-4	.	TGTGCCAGCAGTCCCCCTACAGGGCCCAAAAACATTCAGTACTTC	CASSPPTGPKNIQYF
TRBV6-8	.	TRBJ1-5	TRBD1	TGTGCCAGCAGTCCCTGGGGACAGCTGCTAAATCAGCCCCAGCATTTT	CASSPWGQLLNQPQHF
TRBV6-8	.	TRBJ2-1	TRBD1	TGTGCCAGCAGTTTCTCAGGGGGCTCCTACAATGAGCAGTTCTTC	CASSFSGGSYNEQFF
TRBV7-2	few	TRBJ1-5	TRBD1	TGTGCCAGCAGCTCCGTCCCAGGGGGAAATCAGCCCCAGCATTTT	CASSSVPGGNQPQHF
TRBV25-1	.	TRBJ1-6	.	TGTGCCAGCGCCGGGTCGTACCGCTTAAATTCACCCCTCCACTTT	CASAGSYRLNSPLHF
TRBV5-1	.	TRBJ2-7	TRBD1	TGCGCCAGCAGCGCCTACTTGGGACAGGGACGTGTCGAGCAGTACTTC	CASSAYLGQGRVEQYF
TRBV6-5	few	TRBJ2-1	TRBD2	TGTGCCAGCAGCCACTTAGCGGGAGGGGCCTACAATGAGCAGTTCTTC	CASSHLAGGAYNEQFF
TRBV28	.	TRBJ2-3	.	TGTGCCAGCAGTGGCCTATCGGATCACACAGATACGCAGTATTTT	CASSGLSDHTDTQYF
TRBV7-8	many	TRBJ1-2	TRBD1	TGTGCCAGCAGCGCCGACAGGGGACCTAACTATGGCTACACCTTC	CASSADRGPNYGYTF